This TCR beta chain was observed in a study of spatial heterogeneity in lung cancer. Study overall: In cases with available follow-up PBMC samples, these were sequenced at a median of approximately 2 years after resection.

Time point here: blood at routine non-recurrence follow-up after resection. Unsorted tumor, nontumor lung tissue or cryopreserved PBMC supplied the whole RNA. Each molecule of TCR cDNA was tagged with one unique molecular identifier. TCRdb reprocessed the 5' RACE reads with MiXCR, giving one entry per CDR3 protein. The sample lists around 110,000 distinct CDR3 sequences, 9% to 15% occurring once. The CDR3 spans 14 residues. V was cut by 3 bases and J by 1 base, with 7 bases left in between. This clonotype has ten or more counts. The chain employs TRBV12-3 or TRBV12-4 and TRBJ1-5, with no clear D. The TCR sequence derives from a male donor with early-stage non-small cell lung cancer. Here the sequenced sample was PBMCs, taken at follow-up. The CDR3 bases are TGTGCCAGCAGTTTGATGACGAGCAATCAGCCCCAGCATTTT. Protein product: CASSLMTSNQPQHF.